The text below deals with one T cell receptor beta chain. Clones were sequenced by immunoSEQ multiplex PCR, and TCRdb holds only the in-frame ones, with some missing. The top ten clones hold about 0.4% of a sample with tens of thousands of clones, 94% of them seen once. Germline V CDR1 and CDR2: MNHEY, SMNVEV (reference sequence). V dropped 4 bases and J dropped 4; count of bases not matched to a gene: 7. The CDR3 totals 14 residues. The sample originates from a study of technical replicates of blood from a few donors. Sample: T cells isolated from PBMCs. J is TRBJ2-7 and V is TRBV27, with 7 bases aligning to TRBD2. The sequence derives from a human donor in good health. The CDR3 DNA follows: TGTGCCAGCAGTTCAGGGCGGGGAGGGTACGAGCAGTACTTC. Residues: CASSSGRGGYEQYF.